This T cell receptor beta chain came from a study of blood T cell repertoires in COVID-19 (TCRdb year 2020). Regarding the research as a whole: Samples covering the acute and convalescent phases of COVID-19 were provided by collaborators in the United States, Italy and Spain. The prospective study material was composed of cDNA or gDNA derived from T cells, B-cell-depleted T cells, or PBMCs. Subjects who had been exposed to COVID-19, were actively infected with it, or had recovered from it provided the deeply sampled blood TCRbeta repertoires that made up the dataset. A freely available public database, intended as a resource for researchers studying the immune response to SARS-CoV-2, is where the repertoires were released. Samples were obtained from the ongoing ImmuneRACE study (first 160 participants) and from over 1,000 subjects provided by 6 global collaborators. A de-identified subject ID, COVID-19 status, age in years and sex were almost always included in the sample metadata. Where available, HLA class I and class II types were obtained from metadata supplied by the sample provider rather than from assay-based typing.

The research as a whole found: Clinical and demographic metadata were provided uncurated, with the amount varying by source and participant.

TCRbeta CDR3 regions were amplified from genomic DNA by means of the immunoSEQ Assay, a bias-controlled multiplex PCR. For the original study's pipeline: Nucleated cell counts per sample were estimated from amplification of reference gene primers within the assay. To quantify the absolute abundance of each unique TCRbeta CDR3 rearrangement, sequence reads were collapsed and filtered. For each sample, productive Simpson clonality was calculated as the square root of Simpson's diversity index over productive rearrangements. In its TCRdb copy, this immuneACCESS table keeps in-frame sequences only and misses some clones. Where compared with another copy, unresolved V genes explain less than half of these, and the others have no known cause. From that table come the V and J calls and clone size; the DNA was used to work out D and trimming. The sample records 310,000 or so clones, about 87% of which are singletons. The ten most abundant clones make up roughly 1.3% of the sample.

Whole blood was collected in K2EDTA tubes by collaborating institutions according to the institutions' own protocols. For TCRbeta analysis, collaborators shipped samples as frozen whole blood, isolated PBMCs, or DNA extracted from either of those sample types. The sample holds one count of this clone. No cognate antigen has been identified for it. No base qualities exist here, and no much larger clone lies one base off it. From cysteine to phenylalanine, the CDR3 is 14 amino acids long. The kept DNA is CDR3 alone, 42 bases in frame from the first base. Reading the germline V gene gives CDR1 LGHNA and CDR2 YNFKEQ. The trim is 1 base for V and 6 bases for J, with a gap of 11 bases between the germline ends.

The specimen was peripheral blood. The clonotype originates from an older man with acute or convalescent COVID-19. Here the chain combines TRBV4-2 and TRBJ2-3; perhaps TRBD1 is the D gene, with 6 bases matching. The DNA sequence reads TGTGCCAGCAGCCAAGCGGACCAGGGGGATACGCAGTATTTT. It codes for CASSQADQGDTQYF.